Below are 10 T cell receptor beta chains sequenced from a single sample in a study of metastatic and nonmetastatic thyroid tumors. MiXCR reprocessed the PCR reads for TCRdb. The profile shows 10,000 to 12,000 clones, roughly 38% of them singletons. No treatment of any kind had been given to any patient before thyroid surgery. Input material: tumor tissue. All receptors come from a female donor with papillary thyroid cancer or a benign thyroid nodule (not recorded which). Some clones in this sample may be carry-over from other donors' samples.

This clone occurred a few times. The V and J genes are TRBV12-3 or TRBV12-4 and TRBJ1-4, with a possible D match to TRBD1 (5 bases). The V and J ends lost 3 bases and 8 bases respectively, with 13 bases between them. The CDR3 length is 14 residues. CDR3 sequence: CASSLSRVGEKLFF. In DNA, the CDR3 is TGTGCCAGCAGTTTGAGCAGGGTGGGAGAAAAACTGTTTTTT.

This rearrangement joins TRBV14 to TRBJ2-1, with TRBD2 matching over 14 bases. This CDR3 region has 20 residues. The V and J ends lost 1 base and 4 bases, in that order; junction bases with no gene match: 12. CDR1 SGHDN and CDR2 FVKESK come from the germline V gene. CDR3 sequence: CASSQGAGLAGGNIYNEQFF. Written as DNA, the CDR3 is TGTGCCAGCAGCCAAGGAGCAGGACTAGCGGGGGGTAATATATACAATGAGCAGTTCTTC. The complete variable domain, with remaining parts taken from reference TRBV14 and TRBJ2-1, reads EAGVTQFPSHSVIEKGQTVTLRCDPISGHDNLYWYRRVMGKEIKFLLHFVKESKQDESGMPNNRFLAERTGGTYSTLKVQPAELEDSGVYFCASSQGAGLAGGNIYNEQFFGPGTRLTVL.

This clone was detected only a few times. This sequence joins TRBV2 and TRBJ2-1; 7 bases are a match to TRBD1. After removal of 4 bases from V and 9 bases from J, the junction contained 9 bases not matched to a gene. There are 14 residues in the CDR3. Germline CDR1 reads SNHLY; CDR2 reads FYNNEI. DNA of the CDR3: TGTGCCAGCAGTGTAAGGGGGCTCACGGCTGAGCAGTTCTTC. Its translation: CASSVRGLTAEQFF.

The chain employs TRBV2 and TRBJ2-7; no clear D gene. Trimming shortened V by 6 bases and J by 3 bases, and 9 bases separated the two germline ends. Germline V gene lookup returns CDR1 SNHLY and CDR2 FYNNEI. The CDR3 is 12 amino acids. The CDR3 bases are TGTGCCAGCAGCCCGACCGGCTACGAGCAGTACTTC. Translating gives CASSPTGYEQYF. The full variable domain, completed using reference TRBV2 and TRBJ2-7, is EPEVTQTPSHQVTQMGQEVILRCVPISNHLYFYWYRQILGQKVEFLVSFYNNEISEKSEIFDDQFSVERPDGSNFTLKIRSTKLEDSAMYFCASSPTGYEQYFGPGTRLTVT.

The V gene is TRBV11-3, the J gene TRBJ2-1; D is unclear. The CDR3 loop spans 11 amino acids. Germline V gene data show CDR1 as SGHNT and CDR2 as YENEEA. Between the trimmed V and J ends, which lost 1 base and 9 bases, there was a span of 4 bases. CDR3: CASSLGVEQFF. The CDR3 region has the DNA TGTGCCAGCAGCTTAGGGGTTGAGCAGTTCTTC.

The rearrangement links TRBV12-3 or TRBV12-4 to TRBJ2-5, with 7 bases fitting TRBD1. Trimming removed 5 bases from V and 2 bases from J; junction bases left unmatched: 2. The CDR3 extends over 13 amino acids. DNA for the CDR3: TGTGCCAGCAGTCCACAGGGGCAAGAGACCCAGTACTTC. Translating gives CASSPQGQETQYF.

This sequence joins TRBV5-1 and TRBJ2-3; perhaps TRBD2 as D (5 bases). Germline assignment: CDR1 SGHRS and CDR2 YFSETQ. This CDR3 region has 14 residues. With 0 bases removed from V and 6 bases from J, the gap between germline ends came to 11 bases. The CDR3 sequence is CASSLAEREDTQYF. In DNA, the CDR3 is TGCGCCAGCAGCTTGGCCGAGAGGGAGGATACGCAGTATTTT. Full variable domain (remainder filled in from reference TRBV5-1 and TRBJ2-3): KAGVTQTPRYLIKTRGQQVTLSCSPISGHRSVSWYQQTPGQGLQFLFEYFSETQRNKGNFPGRFSGRQFSNSRSEMNVSTLELGDSALYLCASSLAEREDTQYFGPGTRLTVL.

By frequency in the sample, this clone is medium-sized. The J gene is TRBJ2-1, the V gene TRBV29-1, with D possibly TRBD2 on 6 matching bases. This CDR3 region has 12 residues. CDR1 SQVTM and CDR2 ANQGSEA come from the germline V gene. The V end lost 7 bases, the J end lost 1 base, and 8 bases lay between the germline ends. The CDR3 protein is CSGGVSYNEQFF. The CDR3 DNA reads TGCAGCGGCGGGGTTTCCTACAATGAGCAGTTCTTC.

There are a few counts of this clone. V usage is TRBV6-1 and J usage is TRBJ1-4; 10 nucleotides match TRBD1. Germline CDR1 MNHNS, CDR2 SASEGT. The junction had 7 bases not matched to a gene; V was cut back by 2 bases and J by 13 bases. The CDR3 totals 14 residues. The CDR3 DNA follows: TGTGCCAGCAGTGAATCTGCCCGGACAGGGGGACTGTTTTTT. This codes for CASSESARTGGLFF.

Worth noting for this clone: The junction and the germline gene differ at one end; a read error may be behind it. V and J are TRBV6-1 and TRBJ2-7; 10 positions match TRBD2. Germline CDR1 and CDR2: MNHNS and SASEGT. The CDR3 is made up of 15 amino acids. The DNA for the CDR3 is TGTGCCAGCAGCCCGGGACTAGCGCCTTCCTATGAGCAGTACTTC. Translating gives CASSPGLAPSYEQYF.